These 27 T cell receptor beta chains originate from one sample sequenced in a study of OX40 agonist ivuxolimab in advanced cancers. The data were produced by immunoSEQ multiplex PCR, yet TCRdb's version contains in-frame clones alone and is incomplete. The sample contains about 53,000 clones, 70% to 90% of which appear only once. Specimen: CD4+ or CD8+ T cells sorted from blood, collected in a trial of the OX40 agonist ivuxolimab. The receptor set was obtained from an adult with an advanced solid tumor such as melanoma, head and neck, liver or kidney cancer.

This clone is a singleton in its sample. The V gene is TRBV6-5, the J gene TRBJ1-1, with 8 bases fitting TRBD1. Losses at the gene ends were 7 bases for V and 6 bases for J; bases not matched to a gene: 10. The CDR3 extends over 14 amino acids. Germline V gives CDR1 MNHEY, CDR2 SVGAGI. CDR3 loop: CASTVDGTGSEAFF. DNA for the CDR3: TGTGCCAGCACCGTCGACGGGACAGGCTCTGAAGCTTTCTTT.

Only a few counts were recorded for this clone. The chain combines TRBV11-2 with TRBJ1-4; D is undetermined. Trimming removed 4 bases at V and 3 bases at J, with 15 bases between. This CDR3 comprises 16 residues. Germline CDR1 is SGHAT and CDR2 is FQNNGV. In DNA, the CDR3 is TGTGCCAGCAGCTCGAACCCAGTTAGGGCTAATGAAAAACTGTTTTTT. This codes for CASSSNPVRANEKLFF.

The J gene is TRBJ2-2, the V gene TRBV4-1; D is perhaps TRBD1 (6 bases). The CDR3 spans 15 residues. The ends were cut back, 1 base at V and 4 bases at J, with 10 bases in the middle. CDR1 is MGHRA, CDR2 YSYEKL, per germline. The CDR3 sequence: CASSQVGQFTGELFF. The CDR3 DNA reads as TGCGCCAGCAGCCAAGTAGGACAGTTCACCGGGGAGCTGTTTTTT.

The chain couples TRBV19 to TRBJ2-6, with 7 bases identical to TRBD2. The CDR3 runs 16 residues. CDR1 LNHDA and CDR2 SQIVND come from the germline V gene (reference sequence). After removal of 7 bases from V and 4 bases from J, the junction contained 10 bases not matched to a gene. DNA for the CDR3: TGTGCCAGTAAAAATAGGGAGGGTTCGGGGGCCAACGTCCTGACTTTC. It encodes CASKNREGSGANVLTF.

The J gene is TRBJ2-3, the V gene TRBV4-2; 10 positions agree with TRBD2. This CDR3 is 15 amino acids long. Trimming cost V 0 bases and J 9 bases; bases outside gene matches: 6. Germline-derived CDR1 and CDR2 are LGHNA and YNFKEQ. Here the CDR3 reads CASSQDQREGLTQYF. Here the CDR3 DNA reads TGTGCCAGCAGCCAAGACCAGCGGGAGGGCCTGACGCAGTATTTT.

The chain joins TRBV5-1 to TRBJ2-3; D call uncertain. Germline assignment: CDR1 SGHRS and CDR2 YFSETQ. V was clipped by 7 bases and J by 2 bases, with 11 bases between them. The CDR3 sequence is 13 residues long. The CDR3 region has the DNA TGCGCCAGCGCCGTTAGTCCCACAGATACGCAGTATTTT. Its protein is CASAVSPTDTQYF.

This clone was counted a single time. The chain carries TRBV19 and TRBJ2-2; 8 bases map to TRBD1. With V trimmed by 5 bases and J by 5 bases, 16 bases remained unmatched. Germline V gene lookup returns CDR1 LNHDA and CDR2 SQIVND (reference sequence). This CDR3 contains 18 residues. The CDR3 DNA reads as TGTGCCAGTAGTCCGCGGACAGGGTTGGTTTTGGGGACCGGGGAGCTGTTTTTT. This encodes CASSPRTGLVLGTGELFF.

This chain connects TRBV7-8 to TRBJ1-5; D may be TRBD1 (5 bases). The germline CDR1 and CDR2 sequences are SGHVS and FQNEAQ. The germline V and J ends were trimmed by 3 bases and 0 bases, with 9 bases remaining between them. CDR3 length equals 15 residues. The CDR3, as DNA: TGTGCCAGCAGCTTGGGGGAGATTAGCAATCAGCCCCAGCATTTT. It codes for CASSLGEISNQPQHF. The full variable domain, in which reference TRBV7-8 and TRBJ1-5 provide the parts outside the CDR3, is GAGVSQSPRYKVAKRGQDVALRCDPISGHVSLFWYQQALGQGPEFLTYFQNEAQLDKSGLPSDRFFAERPEGSVSTLKIQRTQQEDSAVYLCASSLGEISNQPQHFGDGTRLSIL.

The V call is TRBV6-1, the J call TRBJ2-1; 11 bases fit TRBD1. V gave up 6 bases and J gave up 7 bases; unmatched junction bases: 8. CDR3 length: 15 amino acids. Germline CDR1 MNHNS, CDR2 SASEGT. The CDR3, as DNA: TGTGCCAGCAGGGCAGGACAGGGGGCGCAAAATGAGCAGTTCTTC. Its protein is CASRAGQGAQNEQFF.

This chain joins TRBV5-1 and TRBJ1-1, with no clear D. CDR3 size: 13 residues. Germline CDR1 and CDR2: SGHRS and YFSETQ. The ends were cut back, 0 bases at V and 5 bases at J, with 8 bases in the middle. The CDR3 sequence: CASSLEGWTEAFF. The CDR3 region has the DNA TGCGCCAGCAGCTTGGAAGGGTGGACTGAAGCTTTCTTT.

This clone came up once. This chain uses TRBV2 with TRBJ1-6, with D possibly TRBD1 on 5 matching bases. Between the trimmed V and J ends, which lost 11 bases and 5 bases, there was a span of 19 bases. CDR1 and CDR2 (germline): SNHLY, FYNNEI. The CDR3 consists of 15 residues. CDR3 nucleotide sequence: TGTGCCGGAACCTCGAGGGACGGGAATAATTCACCCCTCCACTTT. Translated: CAGTSRDGNNSPLHF.

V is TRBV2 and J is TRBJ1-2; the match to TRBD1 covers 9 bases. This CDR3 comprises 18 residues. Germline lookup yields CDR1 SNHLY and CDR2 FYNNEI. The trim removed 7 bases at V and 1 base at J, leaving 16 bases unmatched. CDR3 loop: CASTMDRDRANINYGYTF. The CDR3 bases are TGTGCCAGCACGATGGATAGGGACAGGGCAAACATTAACTATGGCTACACCTTC. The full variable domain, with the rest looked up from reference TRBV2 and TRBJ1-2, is EPEVTQTPSHQVTQMGQEVILRCVPISNHLYFYWYRQILGQKVEFLVSFYNNEISEKSEIFDDQFSVERPDGSNFTLKIRSTKLEDSAMYFCASTMDRDRANINYGYTFGSGTRLTVV.

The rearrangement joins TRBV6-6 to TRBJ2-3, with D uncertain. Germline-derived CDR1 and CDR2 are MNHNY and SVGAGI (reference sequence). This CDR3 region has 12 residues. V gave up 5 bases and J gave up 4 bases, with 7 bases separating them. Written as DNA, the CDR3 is TGTGCCAGCAGTCTACGGTCAGATACGCAGTATTTT. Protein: CASSLRSDTQYF.

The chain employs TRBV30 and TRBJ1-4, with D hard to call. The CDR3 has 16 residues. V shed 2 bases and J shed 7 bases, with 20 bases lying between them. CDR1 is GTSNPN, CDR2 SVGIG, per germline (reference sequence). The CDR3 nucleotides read TGTGCCTGGAGTTCGGCTCAATATCGGCTAGGTGAAAAACTGTTTTTT. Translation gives CAWSSAQYRLGEKLFF.

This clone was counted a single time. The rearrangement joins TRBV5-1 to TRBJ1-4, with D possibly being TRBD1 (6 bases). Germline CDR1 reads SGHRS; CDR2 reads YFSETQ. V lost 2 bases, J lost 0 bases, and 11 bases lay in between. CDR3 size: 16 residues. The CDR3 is CASSFSGAATNEKLFF. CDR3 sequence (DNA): TGCGCCAGCAGCTTCTCAGGGGCTGCAACTAATGAAAAACTGTTTTTT. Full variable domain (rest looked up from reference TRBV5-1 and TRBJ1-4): KAGVTQTPRYLIKTRGQQVTLSCSPISGHRSVSWYQQTPGQGLQFLFEYFSETQRNKGNFPGRFSGRQFSNSRSEMNVSTLELGDSALYLCASSFSGAATNEKLFFGSGTQLSVL.

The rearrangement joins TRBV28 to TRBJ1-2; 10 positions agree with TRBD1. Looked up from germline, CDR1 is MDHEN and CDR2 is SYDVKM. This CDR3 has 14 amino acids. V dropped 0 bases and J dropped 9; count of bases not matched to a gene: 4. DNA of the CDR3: TGTGCCAGCAGTTTATGGGGACAGGGGCTGAGCTACACCTTC. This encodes CASSLWGQGLSYTF.

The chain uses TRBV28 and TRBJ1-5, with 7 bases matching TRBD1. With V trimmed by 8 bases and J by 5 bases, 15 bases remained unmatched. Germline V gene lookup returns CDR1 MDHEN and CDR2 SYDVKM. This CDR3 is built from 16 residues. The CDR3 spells CASFDTGTVSDQPQHF. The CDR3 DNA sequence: TGTGCCAGCTTTGACACCGGGACAGTCAGCGATCAGCCCCAGCATTTT.

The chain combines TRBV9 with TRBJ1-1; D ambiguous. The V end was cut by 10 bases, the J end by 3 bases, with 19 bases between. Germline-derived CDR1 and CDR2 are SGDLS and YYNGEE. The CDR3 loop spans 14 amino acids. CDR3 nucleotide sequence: TGTGCCTCCTCCCGGGAGGAATGGGACACTGAAGCTTTCTTT. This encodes CASSREEWDTEAFF.

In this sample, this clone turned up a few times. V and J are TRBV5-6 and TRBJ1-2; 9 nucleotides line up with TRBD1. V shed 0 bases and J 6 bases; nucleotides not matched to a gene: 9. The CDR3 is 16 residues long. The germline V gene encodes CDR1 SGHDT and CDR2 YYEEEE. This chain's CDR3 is CASSLGQGGSLNGYTF. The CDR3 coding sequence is TGTGCCAGCAGCTTGGGACAGGGGGGCTCTTTAAATGGCTACACCTTC.

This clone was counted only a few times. Written as DNA, the CDR3 is TGTGCCAGTAGTATTGGGGCAGATTATCAGCCCCAGCATTTT. Translation: CASSIGADYQPQHF. This chain links TRBV19 with TRBJ1-5; D possibly corresponds to TRBD1 (5 bases). The V gene lost 3 bases and the J gene lost 5 bases, with 11 bases spanning the gap. Germline V gives CDR1 LNHDA, CDR2 SQIVND (reference sequence). CDR3 size: 14 residues.

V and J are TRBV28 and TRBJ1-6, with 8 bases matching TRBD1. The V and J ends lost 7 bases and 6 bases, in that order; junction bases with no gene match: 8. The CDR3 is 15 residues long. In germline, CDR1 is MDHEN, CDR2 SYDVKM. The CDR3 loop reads CASITQGARNSPLHF. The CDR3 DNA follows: TGTGCCAGCATTACTCAGGGGGCGCGTAATTCACCCCTCCACTTT. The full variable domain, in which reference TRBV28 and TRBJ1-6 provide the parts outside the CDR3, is DVKVTQSSRYLVKRTGEKVFLECVQDMDHENMFWYRQDPGLGLRLIYFSYDVKMKEKGDIPEGYSVSREKKERFSLILESASTNQTSMYLCASITQGARNSPLHFGNGTRLTVT.

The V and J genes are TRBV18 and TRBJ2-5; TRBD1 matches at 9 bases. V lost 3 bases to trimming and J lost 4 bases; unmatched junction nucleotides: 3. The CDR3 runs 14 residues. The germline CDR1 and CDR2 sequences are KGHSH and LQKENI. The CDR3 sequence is CASSPGTGRETQYF. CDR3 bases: TGTGCCAGCTCACCCGGGACAGGGCGAGAGACCCAGTACTTC.

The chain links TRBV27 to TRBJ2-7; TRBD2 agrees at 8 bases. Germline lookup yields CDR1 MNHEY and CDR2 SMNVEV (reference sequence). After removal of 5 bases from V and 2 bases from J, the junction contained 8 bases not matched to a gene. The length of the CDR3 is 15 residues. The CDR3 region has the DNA TGTGCCAGCAGTCCACGGGGGGGGTCCCCCTACGAGCAGTACTTC. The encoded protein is CASSPRGGSPYEQYF.

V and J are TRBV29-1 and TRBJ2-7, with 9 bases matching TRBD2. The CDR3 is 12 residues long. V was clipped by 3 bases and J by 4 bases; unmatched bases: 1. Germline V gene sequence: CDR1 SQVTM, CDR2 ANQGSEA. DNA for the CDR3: TGCAGCGTTGACACTAGCGGGTACGAGCAGTACTTC. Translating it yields CSVDTSGYEQYF.

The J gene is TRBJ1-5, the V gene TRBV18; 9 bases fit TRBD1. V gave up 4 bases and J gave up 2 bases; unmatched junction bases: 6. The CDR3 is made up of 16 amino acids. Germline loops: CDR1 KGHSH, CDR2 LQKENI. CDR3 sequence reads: CASSQRQGGGNQPQHF. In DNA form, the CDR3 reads TGTGCCAGCTCACAACGACAGGGGGGGGGCAATCAGCCCCAGCATTTT.

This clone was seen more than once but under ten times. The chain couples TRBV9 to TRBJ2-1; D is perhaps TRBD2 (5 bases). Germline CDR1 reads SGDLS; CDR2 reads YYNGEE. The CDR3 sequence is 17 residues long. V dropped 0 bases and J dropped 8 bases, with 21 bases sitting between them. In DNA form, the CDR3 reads TGTGCCAGCAGCGTAGGTCGTAGCGTGGGGTTGGTCGATGAGCAGTTCTTC. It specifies CASSVGRSVGLVDEQFF.

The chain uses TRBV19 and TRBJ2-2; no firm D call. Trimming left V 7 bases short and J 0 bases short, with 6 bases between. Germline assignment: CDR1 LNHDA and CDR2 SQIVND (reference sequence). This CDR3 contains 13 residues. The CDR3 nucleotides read TGTGCCAGTACCCAATCGAACACCGGGGAGCTGTTTTTT. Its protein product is CASTQSNTGELFF.